This paragraph covers one T cell receptor beta chain sequence. Antigen: not known. The data originate from a study of cytomegalovirus exposure and HLA in healthy donors. Across the whole study: A subsequent analysis stated that the 100 to 150 validation repertoires were run on the same platform as the roughly 700 first-cohort repertoires. General observations from the study: The tendency of first-cohort TCR clusters to co-occur in the roughly 110 validation repertoires was identified by a subsequent analysis. Published work reported that the classifier diagnosed cytomegalovirus status with high specificity and sensitivity.

The assay was immunoSEQ multiplex PCR, and TCRdb's table has in-frame clones only and misses some. Here the sample spans under 300,000 clones, almost 90% being singletons. The CDR3 spans 14 residues. V was cut by 3 bases and J by 5 bases, with 12 bases left in between. Germline V gene sequence: CDR1 LNHDA, CDR2 SQIVND (reference sequence). The donors were part of the validation cohort, which consisted of over a hundred subjects and was separate from the first cohort of 670 or so subjects. The receptor comes from a woman between 18 and 29 years old in good health and CMV-seronegative. The rearrangement joins TRBV19 to TRBJ2-3, with D maybe TRBD2 (6 bases). Sequencing was done on a sample of PBMCs. The CDR3 is CASSIEGRGDTQYF. Written as DNA, the CDR3 is TGTGCCAGTAGTATCGAGGGGCGGGGAGATACGCAGTATTTT.